This T cell receptor beta chain was sequenced during a study of regulatory T cells in long-lasting Graves disease. V lost 3 bases, J lost 0 bases, and 12 bases lay in between. Germline V gene sequence: CDR1 DFQATT, CDR2 SNEGSKA (reference sequence). The CDR3 is 15 residues long. TCR beta libraries were built with iRepertoire HTBI primers and Arm-PCR of CDR3 regions. A single record per CDR3 protein comes from TCRdb applying MiXCR to the multiplex PCR reads. The data show approximately 540,000 distinct CDR3 sequences, about 11% seen once. Time point noted: newly diagnosed GD, antithyroid drugs for less than 3 months. PBMC-extracted RNA yielded the TCR library. This clonotype occurred many times. This sample was shared with a second study, whose subject was T cells in Graves' hyperthyroidism and ophthalmopathy.

The receptor comes from a woman in her 30s with Graves disease. Sequencing used peripheral blood mononuclear cells (PBMCs), obtained at new diagnosis, from a patient treated with antithyroid drugs. The V gene is TRBV20-1, the J gene TRBJ1-5, with D perhaps matching TRBD1 (6 bases). CDR3 protein: CSARPRGLSNQPQHF. For the CDR3, the DNA is TGCAGTGCTAGGCCGCGGGGGCTTAGCAATCAGCCCCAGCATTTT.